The present T cell receptor beta chain was sequenced within a study of neurological immune-mediated disorders. Study-wide findings and caveats: In multiple sclerosis patients, the repertoire cluster was unrelated to clinical or MRI findings. The absence of shared CDR3 amino acid sequences among expanded clones across subjects suggests private repertoires in all groups.

There are many counts of this clonotype. The antigen is undetermined. cDNA was made by 5'RACE with 10-nucleotide random UMIs. One entry per CDR3 protein results from TCRdb running MiXCR on the 5' RACE reads. This sample carries 85,000 to 90,000 distinct CDR3 sequences, under 4.5% of them seen once, and the ten largest clones take 2.5% to 3%. V was pared by 2 bases and J by 6 bases, with 14 bases between. This CDR3 has 14 residues. Germline loops: CDR1 ENHRY, CDR2 SYGVKD. Material: PBMCs. This clonotype was obtained from a woman in her forties or fifties with multiple sclerosis. This chain uses TRBV10-3 with TRBJ2-7; D gene unclear. In nucleotides, the CDR3 is TGTGCCATCAGTGAGCTGCGGCGTAGGGCCGAGCAGTACTTC. Residues: CAISELRRRAEQYF.